This T cell receptor beta chain is drawn from a study of T cells in Graves' hyperthyroidism and ophthalmopathy. TCR beta CDR3 region amplification was performed from RNA transcripts. An initial round of RT-PCR targeting the TCR CDR3 relied on the HTBI primer set. In TCRdb, the multiplex PCR reads were re-called with MiXCR into one record per CDR3 protein. Of about 500,000 distinct CDR3 sequences listed, about 15% were seen once; the top ten hold approximately 30%. With 5 bases removed from V and 0 bases from J, the gap between germline ends came to 16 bases. The CDR3 has 16 residues. Germline V gene sequence: CDR1 MNHNS, CDR2 SASEGT. Reasons for excluding patients were uncontrolled infection, other autoimmune disease, pregnancy or lactation. An approximately 10 ml volume of fresh peripheral blood provided the PBMCs. General study points: Ophthalmopathy was identified by the model a median about 6.8 months ahead of onset.

On this clonotype: The antigen is unknown.

The clonotype comes from a woman aged 25 to 39 with Graves' ophthalmopathy. The source material was blood. The rearrangement uses TRBV6-1 and TRBJ1-1; unclear D gene. This chain's CDR3 is CASSTRGVSMNTEAFF. The CDR3 nucleotides read TGTGCCAGCAGTACACGTGGGGTATCCATGAACACTGAAGCTTTCTTT.